This entry features one T cell receptor (beta chain) sequence. Profiling relied on immunoSEQ multiplex PCR, and the TCRdb table lists in-frame clones only, not all of them. This table holds 50,000 to 75,000 clones, more than 80% found once. From germline, CDR1 is SGHAT and CDR2 FQNNGV. The CDR3 loop spans 17 amino acids. The V and J ends lost 5 bases and 3 bases, in that order; junction bases with no gene match: 14. The data stem from a study of OX40 agonist ivuxolimab in advanced cancers. For the study at large: Patients got intravenous ivuxolimab at 0.01 to 10 mg/kg every 2 weeks. Melanoma, hepatocellular carcinoma, head and neck or renal cell cancer occurred in dose-escalation patients. Partial responses were seen in three patients, one with hepatocellular carcinoma and two with cutaneous melanoma.

The rearrangement uses TRBV11-2 and TRBJ2-7; the match to TRBD1 covers 9 bases. The sequence was collected from an adult with an advanced solid tumor such as melanoma, head and neck, liver or kidney cancer. The material sequenced was CD4+ or CD8+ T cells sorted from blood, taken in a trial of the OX40 agonist ivuxolimab. CDR3 loop: CASSPGTGSPQVYEQYF. The CDR3 DNA reads TGTGCCAGCAGCCCCGGGACAGGGTCGCCTCAAGTCTACGAGCAGTACTTC.